This T cell receptor beta chain emerged from a study of blood T cell repertoires in COVID-19. Overall study: Sites in the United States, Italy and Spain provided acute and convalescent COVID-19 samples. Sources were T cells, B-cell-depleted T cells, or PBMCs; the material itself was cDNA or gDNA.

The junction had 6 bases not matched to a gene; V was cut back by 1 base and J by 2 bases. The CDR3 extends over 16 amino acids. CDR1 and CDR2 from the germline V gene are KGHSH and LQKENI. Original analysis: Amplification of reference gene primers provided the estimated nucleated cell counts. Measured with immunoSEQ multiplex PCR; TCRdb has only the in-frame clones, and not every one. The DNA gave D and trimming, while V, J and clone size come from that table. Of around 80,000 clones listed, roughly four fifths are singletons. The sequence derives from a man aged 55 to 69 with acute or convalescent COVID-19. The chain couples TRBV18 to TRBJ2-5; 8 bases agree with TRBD2. Sequencing was done on a sample of peripheral blood. The DNA of the CDR3 is TGTGCCAGCTCACCACGAGTAGCGGGGTCGCAAGAGACCCAGTACTTC. This translates into CASSPRVAGSQETQYF.